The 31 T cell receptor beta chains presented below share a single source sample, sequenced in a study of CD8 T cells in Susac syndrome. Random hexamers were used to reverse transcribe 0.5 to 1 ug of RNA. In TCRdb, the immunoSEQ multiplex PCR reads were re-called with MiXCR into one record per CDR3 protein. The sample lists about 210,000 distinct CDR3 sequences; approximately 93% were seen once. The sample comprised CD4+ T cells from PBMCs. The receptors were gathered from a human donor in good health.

The CDR3 region is CASSPSQGSNQPQHF. CDR3 in DNA: TGTGCCAGCAGCCCATCCCAAGGTAGCAATCAGCCCCAGCATTTT. J is TRBJ1-5 and V is TRBV12-3 or TRBV12-4, with unresolved D. The CDR3 totals 15 residues. Deletions cut 6 bases from V and 0 bases from J, with 12 bases between.

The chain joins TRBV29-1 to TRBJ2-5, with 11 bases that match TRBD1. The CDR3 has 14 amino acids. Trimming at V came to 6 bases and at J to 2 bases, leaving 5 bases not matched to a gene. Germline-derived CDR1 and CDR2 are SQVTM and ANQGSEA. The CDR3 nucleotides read TGCAGCGTAGGGACAGGGGGGACGCAAGAGACCCAGTACTTC. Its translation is CSVGTGGTQETQYF.

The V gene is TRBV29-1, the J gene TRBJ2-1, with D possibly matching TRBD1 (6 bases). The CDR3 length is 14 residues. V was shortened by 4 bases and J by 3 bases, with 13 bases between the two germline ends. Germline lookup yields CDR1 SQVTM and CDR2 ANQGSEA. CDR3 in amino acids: CSVVIGGNYNEQFF. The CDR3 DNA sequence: TGCAGCGTTGTCATAGGGGGAAACTACAATGAGCAGTTCTTC.

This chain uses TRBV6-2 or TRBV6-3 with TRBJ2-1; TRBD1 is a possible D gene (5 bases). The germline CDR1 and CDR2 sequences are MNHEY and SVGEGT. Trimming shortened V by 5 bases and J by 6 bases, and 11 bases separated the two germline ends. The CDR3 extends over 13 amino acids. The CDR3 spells CASSPQGTNEQFF. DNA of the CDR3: TGTGCCAGCAGTCCCCAGGGTACCAATGAGCAGTTCTTC.

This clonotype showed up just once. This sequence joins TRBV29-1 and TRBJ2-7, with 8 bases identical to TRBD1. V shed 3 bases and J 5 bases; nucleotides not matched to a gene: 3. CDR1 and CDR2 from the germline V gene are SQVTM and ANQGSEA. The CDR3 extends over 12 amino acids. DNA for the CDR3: TGCAGCGTTGACGGACAGGGCAACGAGCAGTACTTC. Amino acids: CSVDGQGNEQYF.

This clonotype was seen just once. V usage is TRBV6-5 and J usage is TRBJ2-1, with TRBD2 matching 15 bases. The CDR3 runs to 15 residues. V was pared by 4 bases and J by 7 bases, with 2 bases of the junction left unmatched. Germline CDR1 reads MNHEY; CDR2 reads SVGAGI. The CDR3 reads CASSSGTSGGNEQFF. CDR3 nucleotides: TGTGCCAGCAGTTCCGGGACTAGCGGGGGGAATGAGCAGTTCTTC.

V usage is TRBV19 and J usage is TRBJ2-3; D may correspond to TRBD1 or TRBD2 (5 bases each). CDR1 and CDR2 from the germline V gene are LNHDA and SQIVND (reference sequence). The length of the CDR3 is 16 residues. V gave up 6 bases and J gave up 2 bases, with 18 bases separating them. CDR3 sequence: CASRSGQAKITDTQYF. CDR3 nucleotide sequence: TGTGCCAGTAGATCGGGGCAGGCGAAAATCACAGATACGCAGTATTTT.

CDR3 DNA sequence: TGTGCCAGCAGCCCAGGGGGGGACGCCAGGGCCGCCAACTATGGCTACACCTTC. This codes for CASSPGGDARAANYGYTF. J is TRBJ1-2 and V is TRBV7-2, with TRBD1 identical over 7 bases. With V trimmed by 5 bases and J by 2 bases, 17 bases remained unmatched. Germline V gene lookup returns CDR1 SGHTA and CDR2 FQGNSA. This CDR3 is 18 amino acids long.

In nucleotides, the CDR3 is TGTGCCAGCTCACGGGCGGGGGGGCTTGAGCCCCAGCATTTT. Translation gives CASSRAGGLEPQHF. The gene calls are TRBV18 and TRBJ1-5; TRBD1 might be the D (6 bases). The germline V and J ends were trimmed by 4 bases and 8 bases, with 15 bases remaining between them. The CDR3 is 14 residues long. Germline V gives CDR1 KGHSH, CDR2 LQKENI.

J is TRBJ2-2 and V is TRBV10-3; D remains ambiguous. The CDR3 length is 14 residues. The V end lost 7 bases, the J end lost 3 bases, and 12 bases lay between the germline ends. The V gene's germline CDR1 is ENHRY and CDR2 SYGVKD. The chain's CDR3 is CAIKEGGYTGELFF. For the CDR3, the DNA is TGTGCCATCAAGGAAGGCGGCTACACCGGGGAGCTGTTTTTT.

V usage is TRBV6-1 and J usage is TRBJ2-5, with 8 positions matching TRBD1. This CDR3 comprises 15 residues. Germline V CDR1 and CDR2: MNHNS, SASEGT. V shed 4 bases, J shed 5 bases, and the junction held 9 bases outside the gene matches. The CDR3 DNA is TGTGCCAGCAGTGCATCAGGGGGCAGGGAGGAGACCCAGTACTTC. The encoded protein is CASSASGGREETQYF.

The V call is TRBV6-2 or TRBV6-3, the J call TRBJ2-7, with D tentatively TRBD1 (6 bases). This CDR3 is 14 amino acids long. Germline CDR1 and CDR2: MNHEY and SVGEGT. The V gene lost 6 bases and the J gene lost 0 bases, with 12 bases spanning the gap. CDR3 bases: TGTGCCAGCAGCCCTACAGGGAGCTCCTACGAGCAGTACGTC. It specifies CASSPTGSSYEQYV.

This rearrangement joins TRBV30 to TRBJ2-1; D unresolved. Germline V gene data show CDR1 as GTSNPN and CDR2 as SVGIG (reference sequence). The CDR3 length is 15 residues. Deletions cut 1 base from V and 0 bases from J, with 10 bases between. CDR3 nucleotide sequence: TGTGCCTGGAGTGCGTTGGATCCCTCCTACAATGAGCAGTTCTTC. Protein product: CAWSALDPSYNEQFF.

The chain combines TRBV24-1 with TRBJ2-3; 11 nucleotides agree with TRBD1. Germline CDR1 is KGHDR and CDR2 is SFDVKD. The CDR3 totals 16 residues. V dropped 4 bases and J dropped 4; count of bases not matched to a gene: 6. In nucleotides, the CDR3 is TGTGCCACCAGTGACCCCGGGACAGGGGGTGCAGATACGCAGTATTTT. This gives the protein CATSDPGTGGADTQYF.

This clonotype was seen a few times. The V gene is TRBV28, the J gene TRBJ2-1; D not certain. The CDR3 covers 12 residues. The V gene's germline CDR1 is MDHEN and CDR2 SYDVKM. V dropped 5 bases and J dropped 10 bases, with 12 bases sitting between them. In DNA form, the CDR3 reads TGTGCCAGCAGTCCCCCCATCCCGGAGCAGTTCTTC. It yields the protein CASSPPIPEQFF.

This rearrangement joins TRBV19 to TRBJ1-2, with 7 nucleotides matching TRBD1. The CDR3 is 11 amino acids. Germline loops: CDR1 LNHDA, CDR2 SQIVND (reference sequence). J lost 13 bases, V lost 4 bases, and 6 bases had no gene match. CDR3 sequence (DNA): TGTGCCAGTAGTAACGACAGGGATGGCACCTTC. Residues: CASSNDRDGTF.

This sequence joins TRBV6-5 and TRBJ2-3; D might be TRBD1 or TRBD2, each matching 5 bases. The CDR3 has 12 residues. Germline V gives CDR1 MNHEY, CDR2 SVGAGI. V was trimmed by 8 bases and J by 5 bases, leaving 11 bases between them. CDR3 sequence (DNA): TGTGCCAGCGTTGGGGCGGGAGATACGCAGTATTTT. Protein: CASVGAGDTQYF.

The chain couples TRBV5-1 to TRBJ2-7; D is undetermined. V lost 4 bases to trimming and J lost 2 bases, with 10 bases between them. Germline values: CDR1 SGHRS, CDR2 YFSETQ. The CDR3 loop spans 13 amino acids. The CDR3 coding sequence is TGCGCCAGCAGCCCGGACCTAACCTACGAGCAGTACTTC. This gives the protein CASSPDLTYEQYF.

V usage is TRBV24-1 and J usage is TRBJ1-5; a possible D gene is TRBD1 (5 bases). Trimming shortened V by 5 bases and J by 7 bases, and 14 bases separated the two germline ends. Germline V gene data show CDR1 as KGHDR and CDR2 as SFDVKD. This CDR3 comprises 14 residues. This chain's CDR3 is CATSGAGKAQPQHF. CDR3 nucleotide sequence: TGTGCCACCAGTGGGGCAGGGAAGGCCCAGCCCCAGCATTTT.

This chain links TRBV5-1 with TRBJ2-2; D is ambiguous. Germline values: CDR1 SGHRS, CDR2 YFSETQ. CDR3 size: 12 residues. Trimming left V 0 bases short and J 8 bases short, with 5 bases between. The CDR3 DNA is TGCGCCAGCAGCTTGGATGATGGGGAGCTGTTTTTT. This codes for CASSLDDGELFF.

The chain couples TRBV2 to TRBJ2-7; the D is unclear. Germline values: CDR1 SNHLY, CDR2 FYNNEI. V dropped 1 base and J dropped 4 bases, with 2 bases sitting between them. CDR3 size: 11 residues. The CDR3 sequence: CASSEVYEQYV. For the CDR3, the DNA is TGTGCCAGCAGTGAAGTTTACGAGCAGTACGTC.

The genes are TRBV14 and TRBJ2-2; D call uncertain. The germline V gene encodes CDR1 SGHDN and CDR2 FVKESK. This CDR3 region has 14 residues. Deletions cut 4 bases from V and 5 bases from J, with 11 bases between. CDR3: CASSRFRKTGELFF. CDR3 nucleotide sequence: TGTGCCAGCAGCCGATTTCGGAAAACCGGGGAGCTGTTTTTT.

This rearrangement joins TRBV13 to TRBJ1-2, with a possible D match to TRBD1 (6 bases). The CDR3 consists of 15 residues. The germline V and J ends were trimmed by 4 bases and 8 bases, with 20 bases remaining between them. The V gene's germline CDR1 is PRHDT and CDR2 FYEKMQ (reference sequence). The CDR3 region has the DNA TGTGCCAGCAGCTCCCACCGACCGGGGGCGCAAGGCTACACCTTC. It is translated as CASSSHRPGAQGYTF.

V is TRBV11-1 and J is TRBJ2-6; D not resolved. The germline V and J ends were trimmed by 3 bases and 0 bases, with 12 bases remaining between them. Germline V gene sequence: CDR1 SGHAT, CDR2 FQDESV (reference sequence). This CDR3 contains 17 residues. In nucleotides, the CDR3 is TGTGCCAGCAGCTTCCGAGCTCAACCCTCTGGGGCCAACGTCCTGACTTTC. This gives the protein CASSFRAQPSGANVLTF. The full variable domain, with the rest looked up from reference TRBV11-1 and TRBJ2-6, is EAEVAQSPRYKITEKSQAVAFWCDPISGHATLYWYRQILGQGPELLVQFQDESVVDDSQLPKDRFSAERLKGVDSTLKIQPAELGDSAMYLCASSFRAQPSGANVLTFGAGSRLTVL.

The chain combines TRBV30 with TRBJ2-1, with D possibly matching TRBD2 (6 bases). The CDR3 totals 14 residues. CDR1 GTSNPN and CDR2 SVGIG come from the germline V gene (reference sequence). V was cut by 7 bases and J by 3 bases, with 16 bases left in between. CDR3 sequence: CAFLAGPGYNEQFF. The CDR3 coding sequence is TGTGCCTTTCTCGCGGGGCCTGGCTACAATGAGCAGTTCTTC.

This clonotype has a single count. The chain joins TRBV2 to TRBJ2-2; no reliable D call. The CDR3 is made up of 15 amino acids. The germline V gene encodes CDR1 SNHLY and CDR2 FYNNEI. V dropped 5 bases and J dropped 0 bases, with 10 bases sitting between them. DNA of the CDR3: TGTGCCAGCAGTTTTTTTGGGACGAACACCGGGGAGCTGTTTTTT. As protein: CASSFFGTNTGELFF.

CDR3 in amino acids: CASSLRDVARPNYGYTF. CDR3 sequence (DNA): TGTGCCAGCAGCTTACGGGATGTTGCCAGGCCTAACTATGGCTACACCTTC. The chain joins TRBV7-2 to TRBJ1-2; D is undetermined. Germline CDR1 reads SGHTA; CDR2 reads FQGNSA. V shed 2 bases and J shed 0 bases, with 16 bases lying between them. The CDR3 has 17 residues. The variable domain in full, with the rest retrieved from reference TRBV7-2 and TRBJ1-2, is GAGVSQSPSNKVTEKGKDVELRCDPISGHTALYWYRQSLGQGLEFLIYFQGNSAPDKSGLPSDRFSAERTGGSVSTLTIQRTQQEDSAVYLCASSLRDVARPNYGYTFGSGTRLTVV.

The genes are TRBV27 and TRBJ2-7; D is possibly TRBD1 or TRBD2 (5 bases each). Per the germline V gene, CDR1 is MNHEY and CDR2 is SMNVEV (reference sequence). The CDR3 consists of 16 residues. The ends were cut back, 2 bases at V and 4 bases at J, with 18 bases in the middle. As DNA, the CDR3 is TGTGCCAGCAGTTTAGGATCCGGGACCCTTATATACGAGCAGTACTTC. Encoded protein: CASSLGSGTLIYEQYF.

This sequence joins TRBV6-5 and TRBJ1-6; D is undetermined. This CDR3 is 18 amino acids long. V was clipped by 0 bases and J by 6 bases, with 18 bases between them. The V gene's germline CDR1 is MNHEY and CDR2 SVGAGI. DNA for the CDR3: TGTGCCAGCAGTTACTCGCTTCCTAGGAGTTCGCTTAATTCACCCCTCCACTTT. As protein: CASSYSLPRSSLNSPLHF.

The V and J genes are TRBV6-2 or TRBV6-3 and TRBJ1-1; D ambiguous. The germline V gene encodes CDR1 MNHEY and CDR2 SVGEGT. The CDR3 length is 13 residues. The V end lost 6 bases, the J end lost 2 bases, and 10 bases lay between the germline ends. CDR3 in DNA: TGTGCCAGCAGGTTTACCATTAACACTGAAGCTTTCTTT. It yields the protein CASRFTINTEAFF.

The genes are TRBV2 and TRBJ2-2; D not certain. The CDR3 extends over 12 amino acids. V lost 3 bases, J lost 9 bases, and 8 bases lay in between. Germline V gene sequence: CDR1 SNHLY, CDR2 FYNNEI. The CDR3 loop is CASSEGSRELFF. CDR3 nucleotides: TGTGCCAGCAGTGAGGGAAGCCGGGAGCTGTTTTTT.